This TCR beta chain is from a study of cytomegalovirus exposure and HLA in healthy donors (dated by TCRdb to the late 2010s). About the study as a whole: In an earlier analysis of roughly 590 of the donors, approximately 300 Gb of sequence data and 100 million or so unique TCR beta sequences from 180 million or so T cells were reported. An early release that covered fewer than 800 HLA-typed donors contained approximately 320 gigabases of sequencing data and 75 million to 100 million unique TCR sequences. Of the approximately 400 genotyped donors, approximately 83% fell in the genetic ancestry cluster associated with self-reported Caucasian donors. The study aimed to test whether cataloging public T cell receptors could reveal signatures of past pathogen exposure. The study used immunosequencing to profile the T cell repertoires of approximately 640 subjects and linked those repertoires to cytomegalovirus serostatus. Along with the roughly 700-subject first cohort, a separate validation cohort of over a hundred different subjects was used. To predict cytomegalovirus infection status, the study combined high-throughput TCR immunosequencing, statistical association of individual TCRs with disease status, and machine learning. To study patterns of TCR occurrence, a later analysis re-analyzed previously published TCR beta repertoires from 666 donors and added high-resolution HLA genotyping. In the later analysis, no new phenotypic data were used to find candidate immune exposures; instead, reliance was placed on TCR beta sequences and their occurrence across donors. An earlier analysis of about 620 of the donors applied high-throughput TCR beta sequencing to assess whether each TCR beta V gene segment acted as functional or pseudogenic. Donor age, sex, ethnicity and CMV serostatus were compiled alongside the repertoire data. A later genetic analysis took genome-wide SNP genotypes for about 60% of the roughly 670 donors and used that subset as a discovery cohort. Every discovery cohort repertoire had been produced on one sequencing platform. Class I and class II HLA loci were covered by the typing at four-digit resolution. The number of donors typed differed by locus, with about 629-630 for A, B, C, DRB1 and DQB1, approximately 500 for DQA1, 600 to 610 for DPA1, and roughly 450 for DPB1. Several DR-DQ haplotypes were treated as single units for association and clustering because of strong linkage in the cohort. Among about 410 genotyped donors of the cohort, an average of around 250,000 unique TCR beta nucleotide sequences was sequenced per donor, of which 15% to 20% were non-productive. On the study overall, not on this receptor specifically: Roughly uniform sequencing depth across donors was assumed in presence/absence analyses, although this assumption may not hold. A later analysis found that HLA-associated TCR beta chains were more clonally expanded and had lower generation probabilities than equally common non-associated chains. Correlated functional status among segregating V segments might reflect linkage disequilibrium, but an unknown experimental factor could not be ruled out. A later genetic analysis associated a missense DCLRE1C variant with V-gene and J-gene trimming of TCR beta chains, and an independent cohort replicated the association. In the study, around 150 TCR beta chains were listed as associated with cytomegalovirus. Assigning TCR associations to individual alleles was difficult when HLA alleles, especially DR and DQ, strongly co-occurred. The earlier analysis of approximately 590 of the donors excluded approximately 15 rarely observed V segments, including chromosome 9 orphons, because counts were too low. In an earlier analysis of some 540 of the donors, most TCR beta V segments appeared in productive rearrangements about 87% or about 30% of the time, broadly matching IMGT annotations. At a false discovery rate of 0.05, a later analysis linked some 17,000 TCR beta sequences to specific HLA alleles. Cytomegalovirus status was reported to be diagnosed by the classifier with high specificity and sensitivity in both the original and validation cohorts. According to a later genetic analysis, donors in an Asian-associated ancestry cluster had fewer N-insertions in productive TCRs than the approximately 630-donor mean. A later analysis reported that several top co-occurrence clusters appeared linked to parvovirus B19, influenza, CMV and Epstein-Barr virus. Because HLA typing was missing for some donors at each locus, association tests included only the typed subset. The 87-base-pair reads could not distinguish some IMGT-functional V segments, including TRBV6-2 and TRBV6-3, so those segments were excluded. In vitro tests confirmed that a few of the cytomegalovirus-associated TCR beta chains recognize cytomegalovirus antigens. Most TCR sequences were observed very rarely across donors, whereas some public TCRs were present in many individuals. Immune exposure information for the cohort was limited to CMV serostatus. The authors suggested that the approach could potentially be generalized to other disease states and immunological phenotypes. In a later analysis, most CMV-associated TCR beta chains were found to appear HLA-restricted, with HLA associations seemingly driven largely by CMV exposure. A group of highly shared sequence variants was considered likely to be a technical artifact of the sequencing pipeline. Only TCR beta chains were sequenced in this cohort, and the absence of alpha or paired-chain data limited detectable features. In a later analysis, TCR association rates were found to vary across HLA loci, with the most associated TCRs seen for DRB1 alleles and the fewest for HLA-C alleles. A further reported finding was that TCR beta sequences accurately predicted the HLA-A and HLA-B alleles for most subjects in the first cohort.

As concerns this clone: This clone's antigen is unknown. No qualities accompany the bases; no much larger clone lies one base away.

Libraries were constructed by the immunoSEQ multiplex PCR assay. A mixture of 60 forward primers for TCR Vbeta segments and 13 reverse primers for TCR Jbeta segments was used in the multiplex PCR. A multiplex PCR assay on genomic DNA amplified the CDR3 region of rearranged TCR beta genes. The Illumina HiSeq System was used to sequence the amplified TCR beta libraries as 87-base-pair reads. As for the authors' bioinformatics: A later analysis tallied roughly 80 million unique TCR beta chains across the 666 repertoires, and some 12 million of those chains were shared by two or more donors. A nearest-neighbor algorithm error-corrected the raw reads and collapsed the reads into unique sequences, merging closely related sequences to remove PCR and sequencing errors. V, D and J gene segments were assigned by aligning CDR3 sequences to IMGT reference sequences. For a sequence to be retained, a match of at least six nucleotides was required to both a V gene segment and a J gene segment. Rearrangements were called productive when the CDR3 lacked stop codons and stayed in frame with V and J; all others were non-productive. Following IMGT convention, CDR3 was defined as the stretch from the second conserved V-encoded cysteine up to the conserved J-encoded phenylalanine. Sequences without an unambiguous match to a single V gene segment were excluded from the earlier analysis of about 600 of the donors. In an earlier analysis of approximately 590 of the donors, a V segment was called functional when productive rearrangements were above 56.7%, and segregating when the standard deviation between donors exceeded 5%. A statistical classification framework was built to diagnose cytomegalovirus status from the catalog of TCR beta chain sequences. A later analysis assigned V and J genes by comparing TCR nucleotide sequences with IMGT/GENE-DB human TR gene sequences. The TCRdist pipeline was used in a later analysis to assign CDR3 sequences and most-parsimonious VDJ recombination scenarios. In a later analysis, every TCR beta chain was defined by the combination of its CDR3 amino acid sequence and its V-gene family, and reads without a unique V-gene family were dropped. In a later analysis, fewer than 650 highly shared, low-generation-probability nucleotide sequences were removed to address suspected cross-contamination and a sequencing artifact. For each public chain, a later analysis derived a clonal expansion index from normalized ranks of inferred template counts within each repertoire. In a later analysis, generation probabilities were computed using a VDJ recombination model fitted to out-of-frame rearrangements, and the results were checked against IGoR. A later analysis scored TCR-TCR, TCR-HLA and TCR-CMV co-occurrence with hypergeometric tests, applying a repertoire-size bias correction to TCR pairs. A later analysis estimated false discovery rates by permuting HLA or CMV assignments 20 times. In a later analysis, co-occurring TCRs were grouped using DBSCAN, and TCRdist sequence similarity was added for clustering within HLA-allele-positive subsets. Repertoires with fewer than 30,000 or more than 120,000 public chains, plus five repertoires with anomalous nucleotide sharing, were excluded from co-occurrence clustering. TCRdb's version of the immuneACCESS table is confined to in-frame rearrangements and falls short of the full clone set. An unresolved V gene accounts for under half of the shortfall where checked; the remainder is of unknown origin. D and trimming come from the DNA, and the V and J calls and clone size come from that table. The sample yields around 150,000 clones; approximately 77% were counted once. About 3.8% of the sample rests with the top ten.

The CDR3, from cysteine to phenylalanine, totals 15 residues. Only CDR3 DNA is held: 45 bases, read in frame from base 1. At the junction V is shortened by 3 bases and J by 5 bases; bases outside the gene matches: 8. The germline V gene (reference sequence) specifies SGHKS as CDR1 and YYEKEE as CDR2. The cohort consisted of approximately 690 healthy bone marrow donors. At the time of sampling, every cohort member was nominally healthy, though immune exposures that went unrecorded were likely present. The donor tested CMV seropositive, placing the donor among the roughly 270 seropositive members of the cohort. Every donor gave a peripheral blood sample, and the peripheral blood mononuclear cells from that sample were used for TCR beta sequencing. The Qiagen DNeasy Blood Extraction Kit was used to extract genomic DNA from the blood cell samples.

This sequence originates from a man aged 25 to 45 in good health and CMV-seropositive. What was sequenced was PBMCs. This receptor chain uses TRBV5-5 and TRBJ2-5, with 9 central nucleotides matching TRBD1. In nucleotides, the sequence is TGTGCCAGCAGCTACCGGGACAGGGTAGGTGAGACCCAGTACTTC. The encoded protein is CASSYRDRVGETQYF.